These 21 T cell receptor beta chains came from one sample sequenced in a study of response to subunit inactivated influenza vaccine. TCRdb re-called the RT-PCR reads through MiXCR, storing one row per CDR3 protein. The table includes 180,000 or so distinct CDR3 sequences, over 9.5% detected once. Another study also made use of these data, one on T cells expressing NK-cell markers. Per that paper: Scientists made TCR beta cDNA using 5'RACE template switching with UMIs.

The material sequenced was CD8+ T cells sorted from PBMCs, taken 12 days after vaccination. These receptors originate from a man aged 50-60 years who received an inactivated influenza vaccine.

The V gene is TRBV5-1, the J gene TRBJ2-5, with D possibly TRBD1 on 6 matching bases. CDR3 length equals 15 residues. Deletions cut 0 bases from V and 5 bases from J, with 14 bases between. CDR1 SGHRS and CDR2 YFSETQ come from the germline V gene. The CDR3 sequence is CASSLVPTGGETQYF. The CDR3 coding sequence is TGCGCCAGCAGCTTGGTACCGACAGGCGGGGAGACCCAGTACTTC.

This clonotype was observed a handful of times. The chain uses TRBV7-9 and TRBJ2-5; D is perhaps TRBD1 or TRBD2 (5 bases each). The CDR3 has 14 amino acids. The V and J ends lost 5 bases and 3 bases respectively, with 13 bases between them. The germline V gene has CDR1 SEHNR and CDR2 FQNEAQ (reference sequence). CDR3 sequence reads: CASSHAGTEETQYF. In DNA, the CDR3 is TGTGCCAGCAGCCACGCCGGGACGGAAGAGACCCAGTACTTC.

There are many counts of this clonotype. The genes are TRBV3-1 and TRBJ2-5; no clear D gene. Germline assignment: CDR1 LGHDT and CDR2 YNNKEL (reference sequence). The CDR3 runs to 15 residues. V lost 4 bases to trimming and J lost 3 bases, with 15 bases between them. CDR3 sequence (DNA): TGTGCCAGCAGCCCAGAAAGCCGGGCCGAAGAGACCCAGTACTTC. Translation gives CASSPESRAEETQYF.

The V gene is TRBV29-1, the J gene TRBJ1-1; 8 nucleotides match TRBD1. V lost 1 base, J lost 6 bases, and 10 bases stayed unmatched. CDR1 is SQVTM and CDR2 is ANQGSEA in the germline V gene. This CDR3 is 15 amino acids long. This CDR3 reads CSVEATDREMSEAFF. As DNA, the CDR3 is TGCAGCGTTGAAGCTACGGACAGGGAAATGTCTGAAGCTTTCTTT.

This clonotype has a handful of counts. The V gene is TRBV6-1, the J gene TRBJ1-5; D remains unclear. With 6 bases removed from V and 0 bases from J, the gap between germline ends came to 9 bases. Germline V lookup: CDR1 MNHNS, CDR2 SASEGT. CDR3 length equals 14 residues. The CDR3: CASRMGSSNQPQHF. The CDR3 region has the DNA TGTGCCAGCAGAATGGGGAGTAGCAATCAGCCCCAGCATTTT.

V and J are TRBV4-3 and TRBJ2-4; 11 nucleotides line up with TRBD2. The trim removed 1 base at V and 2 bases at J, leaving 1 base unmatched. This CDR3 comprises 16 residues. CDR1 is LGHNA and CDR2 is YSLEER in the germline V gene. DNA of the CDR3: TGCGCCAGCAGCCAAGGACTAGCGGGAACCAAAAACATTCAGTACTTC. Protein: CASSQGLAGTKNIQYF.

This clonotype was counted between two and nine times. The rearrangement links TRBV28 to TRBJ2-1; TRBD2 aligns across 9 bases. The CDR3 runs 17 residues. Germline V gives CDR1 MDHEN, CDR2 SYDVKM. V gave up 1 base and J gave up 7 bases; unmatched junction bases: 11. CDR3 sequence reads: CASSLSEGLAGSNEQFF. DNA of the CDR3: TGTGCCAGCAGTTTATCGGAGGGGCTAGCGGGGTCAAATGAGCAGTTCTTC.

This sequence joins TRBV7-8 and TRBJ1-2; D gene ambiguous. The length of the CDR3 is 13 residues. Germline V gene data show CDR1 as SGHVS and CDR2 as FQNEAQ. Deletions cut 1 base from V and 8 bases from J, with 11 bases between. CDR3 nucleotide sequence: TGTGCCAGCAGCTTAGTGGAGGAAGGGGGCTACACCTTC. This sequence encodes CASSLVEEGGYTF.

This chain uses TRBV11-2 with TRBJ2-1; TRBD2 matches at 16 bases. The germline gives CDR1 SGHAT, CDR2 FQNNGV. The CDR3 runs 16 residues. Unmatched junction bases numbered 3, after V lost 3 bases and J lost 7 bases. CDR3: CASSLPGLAGGNEQFF. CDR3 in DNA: TGTGCCAGCAGCTTGCCGGGACTAGCGGGGGGGAATGAGCAGTTCTTC.

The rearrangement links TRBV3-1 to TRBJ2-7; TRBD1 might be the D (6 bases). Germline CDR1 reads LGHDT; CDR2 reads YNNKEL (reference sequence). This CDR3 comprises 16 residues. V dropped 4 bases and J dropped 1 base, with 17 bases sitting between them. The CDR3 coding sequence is TGTGCCAGCAGCCTGCCCGGGACAACAGTTTCCTACGAGCAGTACTTC. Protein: CASSLPGTTVSYEQYF.

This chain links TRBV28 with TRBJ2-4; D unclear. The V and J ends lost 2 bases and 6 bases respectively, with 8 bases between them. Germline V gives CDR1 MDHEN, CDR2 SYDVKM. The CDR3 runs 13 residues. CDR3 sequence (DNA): TGTGCCAGCAGTTTACGGTCGCTAAACATTCAGTACTTC. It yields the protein CASSLRSLNIQYF.

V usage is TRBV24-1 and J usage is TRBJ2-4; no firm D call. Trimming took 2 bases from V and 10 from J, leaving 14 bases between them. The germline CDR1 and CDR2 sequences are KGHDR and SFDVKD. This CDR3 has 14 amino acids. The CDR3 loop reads CATSDYREVGIQYF. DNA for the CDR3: TGTGCCACCAGTGATTACCGTGAAGTAGGGATTCAGTACTTC.

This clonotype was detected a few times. CDR3 in DNA: TGCGCCAGCAGCCAAGATTACAGGAACTCTGGAAACACCATATATTTT. Encoded protein: CASSQDYRNSGNTIYF. V gene TRBV4-1 combines with J gene TRBJ1-3; possibly TRBD1 for D (5 bases). The CDR3 consists of 16 residues. With 0 bases removed from V and 0 bases from J, the gap between germline ends came to 9 bases. Germline CDR1 and CDR2: MGHRA and YSYEKL.

CDR3 nucleotides: TGTGCCAGCAGCGTAGACCCCGGGGAGCTGTTTTTT. Protein product: CASSVDPGELFF. The chain employs TRBV9 and TRBJ2-2; D is unclear. The CDR3 has 12 amino acids. Germline V lookup: CDR1 SGDLS, CDR2 YYNGEE. Trimming left V 0 bases short and J 6 bases short, with 3 bases between. Filled out from reference TRBV9 and TRBJ2-2, the complete variable domain reads DSGVTQTPKHLITATGQRVTLRCSPRSGDLSVYWYQQSLDQGLQFLIQYYNGEERAKGNILERFSAQQFPDLHSELNLSSLELGDSALYFCASSVDPGELFFGEGSRLTVL.

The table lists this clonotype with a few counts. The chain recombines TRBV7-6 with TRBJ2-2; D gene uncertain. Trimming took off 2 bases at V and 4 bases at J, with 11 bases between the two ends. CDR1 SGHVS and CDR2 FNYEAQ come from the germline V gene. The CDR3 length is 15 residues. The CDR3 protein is CASSLTRFGTGELFF. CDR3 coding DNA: TGTGCCAGCAGCTTAACCAGGTTTGGCACCGGGGAGCTGTTTTTT. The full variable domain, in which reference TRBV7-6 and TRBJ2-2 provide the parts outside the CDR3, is GAGVSQSPRYKVTKRGQDVALRCDPISGHVSLYWYRQALGQGPEFLTYFNYEAQQDKSGLPNDRFSAERPEGSISTLTIQRTEQRDSAMYRCASSLTRFGTGELFFGEGSRLTVL.

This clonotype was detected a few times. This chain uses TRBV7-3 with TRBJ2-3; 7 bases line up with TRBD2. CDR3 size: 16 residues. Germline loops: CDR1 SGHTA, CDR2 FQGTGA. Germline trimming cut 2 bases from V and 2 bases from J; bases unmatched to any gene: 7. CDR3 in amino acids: CASSLWASGLTDTQYF. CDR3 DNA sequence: TGTGCCAGCAGCTTATGGGCTAGCGGACTCACAGATACGCAGTATTTT.

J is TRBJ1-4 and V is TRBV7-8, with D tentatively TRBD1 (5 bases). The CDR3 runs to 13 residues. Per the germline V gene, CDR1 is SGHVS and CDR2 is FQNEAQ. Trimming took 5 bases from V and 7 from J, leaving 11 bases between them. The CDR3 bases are TGTGCCAGCAGCCCTGGTGGGGCTGAAAAACTGTTTTTT. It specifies CASSPGGAEKLFF.

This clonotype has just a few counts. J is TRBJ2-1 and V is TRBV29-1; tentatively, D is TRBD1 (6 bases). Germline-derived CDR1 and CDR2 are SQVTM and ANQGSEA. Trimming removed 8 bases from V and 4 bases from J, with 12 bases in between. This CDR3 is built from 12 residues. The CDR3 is CSTPTGYNEQFF. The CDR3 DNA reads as TGCAGCACTCCGACAGGATACAATGAGCAGTTCTTC.

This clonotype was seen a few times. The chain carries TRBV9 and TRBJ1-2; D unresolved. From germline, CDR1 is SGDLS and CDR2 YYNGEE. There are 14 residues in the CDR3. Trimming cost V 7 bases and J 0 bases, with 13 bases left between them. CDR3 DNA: TGTGCCAGCGGCGGGGAGGGTTCTAACTATGGCTACACCTTC. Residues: CASGGEGSNYGYTF.

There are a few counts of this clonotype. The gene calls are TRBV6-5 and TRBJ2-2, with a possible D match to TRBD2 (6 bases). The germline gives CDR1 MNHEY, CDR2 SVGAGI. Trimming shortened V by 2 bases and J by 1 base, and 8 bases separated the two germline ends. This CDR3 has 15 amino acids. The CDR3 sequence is CASSYAGRNTGELFF. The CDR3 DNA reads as TGTGCCAGCAGTTACGCGGGGCGGAACACCGGGGAGCTGTTTTTT.

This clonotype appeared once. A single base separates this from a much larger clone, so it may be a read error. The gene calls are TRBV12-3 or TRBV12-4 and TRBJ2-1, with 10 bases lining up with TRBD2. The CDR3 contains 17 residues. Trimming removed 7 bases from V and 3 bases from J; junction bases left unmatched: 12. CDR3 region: CASINVGGLADYNEQFF. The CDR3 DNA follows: TGTGCCAGCATAAACGTCGGCGGACTAGCGGACTACAATGAGCAGTTCTTC.